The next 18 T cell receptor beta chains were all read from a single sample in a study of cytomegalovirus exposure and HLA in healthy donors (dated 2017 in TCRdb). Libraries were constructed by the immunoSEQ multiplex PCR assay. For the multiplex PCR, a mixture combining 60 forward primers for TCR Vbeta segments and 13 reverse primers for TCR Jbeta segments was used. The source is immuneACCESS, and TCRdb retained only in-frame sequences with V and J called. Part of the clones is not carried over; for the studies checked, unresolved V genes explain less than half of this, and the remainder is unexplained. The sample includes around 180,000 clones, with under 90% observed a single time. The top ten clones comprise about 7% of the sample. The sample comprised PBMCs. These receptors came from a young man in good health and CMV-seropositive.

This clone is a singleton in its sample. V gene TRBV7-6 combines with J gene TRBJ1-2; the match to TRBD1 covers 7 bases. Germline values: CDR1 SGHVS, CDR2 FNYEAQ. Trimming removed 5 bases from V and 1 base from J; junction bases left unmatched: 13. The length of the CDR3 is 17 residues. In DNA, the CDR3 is TGTGCCAGCAGCAGGATCTTAGGGGGCGCGGATAACTATGGCTACACCTTC. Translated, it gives CASSRILGGADNYGYTF.

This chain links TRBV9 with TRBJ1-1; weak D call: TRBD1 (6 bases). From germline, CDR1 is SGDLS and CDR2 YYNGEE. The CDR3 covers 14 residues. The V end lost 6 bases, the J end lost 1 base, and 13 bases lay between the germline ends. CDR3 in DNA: TGTGCCAGCAATTCCGGACAGTCGAACACTGAAGCTTTCTTT. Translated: CASNSGQSNTEAFF.

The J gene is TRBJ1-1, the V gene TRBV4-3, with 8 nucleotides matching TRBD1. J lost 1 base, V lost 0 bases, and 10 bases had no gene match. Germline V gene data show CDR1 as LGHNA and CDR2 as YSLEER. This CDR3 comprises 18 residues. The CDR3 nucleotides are TGCGCCAGCAGCCAAGATTTCGGGCAGGGGGCAAGGAACACTGAAGCTTTCTTT. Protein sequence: CASSQDFGQGARNTEAFF.

In nucleotides, the CDR3 is TGCAGCGGTGACCTGGGGCGAAACTATGGCTACACCTTC. Encoded protein: CSGDLGRNYGYTF. V and J are TRBV29-1 and TRBJ1-2; a weak D match, TRBD1 (5 bases). The germline V and J ends were trimmed by 7 bases and 2 bases, with 14 bases remaining between them. CDR3 length equals 13 residues. Germline assignment: CDR1 SQVTM and CDR2 ANQGSEA.

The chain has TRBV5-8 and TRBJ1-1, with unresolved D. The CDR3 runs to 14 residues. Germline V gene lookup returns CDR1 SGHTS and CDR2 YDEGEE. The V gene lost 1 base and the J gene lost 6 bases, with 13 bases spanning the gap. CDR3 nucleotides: TGTGCCAGCAGCTTGCGCGCGGCGAAGGCTGAAGCTTTCTTT. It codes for CASSLRAAKAEAFF. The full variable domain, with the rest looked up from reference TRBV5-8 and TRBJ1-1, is EAGVTQSPTHLIKTRGQQATLRCSPISGHTSVYWYQQALGLGLQFLLWYDEGEERNRGNFPPRFSGRQFPNYSSELNVNALELEDSALYLCASSLRAAKAEAFFGQGTRLTVV.

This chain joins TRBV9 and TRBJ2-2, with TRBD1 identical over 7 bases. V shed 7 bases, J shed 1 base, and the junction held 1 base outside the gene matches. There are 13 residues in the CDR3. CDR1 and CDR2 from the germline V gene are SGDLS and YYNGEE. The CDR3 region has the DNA TGTGCCAGCGGACAGGAGAACACCGGGGAGCTGTTTTTT. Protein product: CASGQENTGELFF.

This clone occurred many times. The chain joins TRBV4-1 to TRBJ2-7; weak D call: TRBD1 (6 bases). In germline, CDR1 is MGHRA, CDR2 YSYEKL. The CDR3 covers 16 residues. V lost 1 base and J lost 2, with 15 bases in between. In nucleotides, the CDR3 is TGCGCCAGCAGCCAAGGCGATCTGGGGGCCACCTACGAGCAGTACTTC. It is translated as CASSQGDLGATYEQYF.

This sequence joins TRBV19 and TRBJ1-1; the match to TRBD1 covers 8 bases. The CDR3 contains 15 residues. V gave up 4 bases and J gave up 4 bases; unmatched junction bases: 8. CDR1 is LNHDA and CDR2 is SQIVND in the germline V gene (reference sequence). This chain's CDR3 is CASSSGTGWGTEAFF. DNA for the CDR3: TGTGCCAGTAGTAGCGGGACAGGTTGGGGCACTGAAGCTTTCTTT.

The DNA of the CDR3 is TGTGCCAGCAGCCACGGAGAGACCCAGTACTTC. Amino acids: CASSHGETQYF. The J gene is TRBJ2-5, the V gene TRBV7-8; D is unresolved. Germline lookup yields CDR1 SGHVS and CDR2 FQNEAQ. Between the trimmed V and J ends, which lost 5 bases and 4 bases, there was a span of 5 bases. The CDR3 runs to 11 residues.

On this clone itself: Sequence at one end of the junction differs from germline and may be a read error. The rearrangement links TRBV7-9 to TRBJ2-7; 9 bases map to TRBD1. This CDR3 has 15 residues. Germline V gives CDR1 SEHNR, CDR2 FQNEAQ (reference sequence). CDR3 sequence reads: CSSSRSPQGAGEQYF. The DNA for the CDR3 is TGTTCCAGCAGCAGGTCCCCACAGGGGGCGGGGGAGCAGTACTTC.

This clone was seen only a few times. CDR3 region: CAAGTSYNEQFF. Here the CDR3 DNA reads TGTGCCGCGGGGACTTCCTACAATGAGCAGTTCTTC. The chain is built from TRBV10-3 and TRBJ2-1, with D maybe TRBD2 (6 bases). V was clipped by 11 bases and J by 1 base, with 9 bases between them. This CDR3 has 12 amino acids. Germline V gene data show CDR1 as ENHRY and CDR2 as SYGVKD.

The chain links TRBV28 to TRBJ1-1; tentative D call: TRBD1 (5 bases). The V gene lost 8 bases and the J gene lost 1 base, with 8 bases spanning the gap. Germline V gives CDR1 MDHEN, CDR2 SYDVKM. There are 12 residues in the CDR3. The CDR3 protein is CASHRRNTEAFF. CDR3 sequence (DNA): TGTGCCAGCCACAGGAGGAACACTGAAGCTTTCTTT. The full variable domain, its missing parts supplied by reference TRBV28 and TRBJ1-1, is DVKVTQSSRYLVKRTGEKVFLECVQDMDHENMFWYRQDPGLGLRLIYFSYDVKMKEKGDIPEGYSVSREKKERFSLILESASTNQTSMYLCASHRRNTEAFFGQGTRLTVV.

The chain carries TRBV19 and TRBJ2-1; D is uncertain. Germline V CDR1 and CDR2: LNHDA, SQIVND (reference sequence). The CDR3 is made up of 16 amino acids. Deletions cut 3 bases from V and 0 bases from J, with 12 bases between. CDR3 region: CASSIMPPSSYNEQFF. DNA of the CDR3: TGTGCCAGTAGTATCATGCCCCCGAGCTCCTACAATGAGCAGTTCTTC.

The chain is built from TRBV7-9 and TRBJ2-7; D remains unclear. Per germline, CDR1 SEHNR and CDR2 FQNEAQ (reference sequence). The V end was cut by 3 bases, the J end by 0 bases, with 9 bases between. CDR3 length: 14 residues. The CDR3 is CASSFSRSSYEQYF. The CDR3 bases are TGTGCCAGCAGCTTTAGCCGGTCCTCCTACGAGCAGTACTTC. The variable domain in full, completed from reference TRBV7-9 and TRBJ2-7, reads DTGVSQNPRHKITKRGQNVTFRCDPISEHNRLYWYRQTLGQGPEFLTYFQNEAQLEKSRLLSDRFSAERPKGSFSTLEIQRTEQGDSAMYLCASSFSRSSYEQYFGPGTRLTVT.

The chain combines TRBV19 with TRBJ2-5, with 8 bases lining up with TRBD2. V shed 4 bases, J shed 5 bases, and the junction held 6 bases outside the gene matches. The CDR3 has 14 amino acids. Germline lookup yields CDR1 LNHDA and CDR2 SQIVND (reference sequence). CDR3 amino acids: CASSRIAGLETQYF. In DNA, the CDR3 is TGTGCCAGTAGTAGAATAGCGGGATTGGAGACCCAGTACTTC.

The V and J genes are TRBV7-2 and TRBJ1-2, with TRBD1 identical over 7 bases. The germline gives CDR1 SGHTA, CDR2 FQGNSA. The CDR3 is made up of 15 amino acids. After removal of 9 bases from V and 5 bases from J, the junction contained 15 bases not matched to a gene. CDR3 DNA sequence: TGTGCCAGTAGAGAGGGGGCGGGGAGTGGGTATGGCTACACCTTC. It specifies CASREGAGSGYGYTF.

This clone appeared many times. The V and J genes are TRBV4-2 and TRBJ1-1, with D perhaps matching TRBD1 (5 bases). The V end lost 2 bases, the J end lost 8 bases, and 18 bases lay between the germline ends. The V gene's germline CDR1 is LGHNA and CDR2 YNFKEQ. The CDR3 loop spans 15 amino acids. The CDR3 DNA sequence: TGTGCCAGCAGCCAACACTCACAGGAGATGTTAGAAGCTTTCTTT. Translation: CASSQHSQEMLEAFF.

CDR3 protein: CASSPVDRLGTDTQYF. CDR3 nucleotide sequence: TGTGCCAGCAGCCCGGTTGACCGCCTAGGAACAGATACGCAGTATTTT. The V gene is TRBV5-6, the J gene TRBJ2-3, with D uncertain. V was cut by 4 bases and J by 3 bases, with 18 bases left in between. This CDR3 comprises 16 residues. Germline CDR1 is SGHDT and CDR2 is YYEEEE.